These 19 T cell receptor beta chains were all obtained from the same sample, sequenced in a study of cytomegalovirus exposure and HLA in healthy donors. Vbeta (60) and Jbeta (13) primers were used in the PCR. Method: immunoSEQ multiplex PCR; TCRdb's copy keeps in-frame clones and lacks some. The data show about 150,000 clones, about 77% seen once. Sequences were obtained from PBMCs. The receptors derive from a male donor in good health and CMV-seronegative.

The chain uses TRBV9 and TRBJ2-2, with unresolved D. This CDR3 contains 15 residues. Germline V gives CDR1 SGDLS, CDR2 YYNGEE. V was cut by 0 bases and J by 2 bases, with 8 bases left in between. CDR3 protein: CASSVDLPNTGELFF. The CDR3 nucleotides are TGTGCCAGCAGCGTAGATCTTCCTAACACCGGGGAGCTGTTTTTT.

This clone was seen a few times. Here the CDR3 reads CASSLGRVGNQPQHF. The CDR3 DNA follows: TGTGCCAGCAGCCTAGGCAGGGTTGGGAATCAGCCCCAGCATTTT. This chain connects TRBV7-2 to TRBJ1-5, with a possible D match to TRBD1 (5 bases). V gave up 5 bases and J gave up 4 bases, with 15 bases separating them. Germline V CDR1 and CDR2: SGHTA, FQGNSA. CDR3 length: 15 amino acids.

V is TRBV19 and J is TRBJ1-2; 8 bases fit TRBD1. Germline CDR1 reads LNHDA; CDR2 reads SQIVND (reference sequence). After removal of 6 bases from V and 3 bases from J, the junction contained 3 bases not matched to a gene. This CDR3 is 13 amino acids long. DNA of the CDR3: TGTGCCAGTAGGGGGACAGGTCACTATGGCTACACCTTC. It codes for CASRGTGHYGYTF.

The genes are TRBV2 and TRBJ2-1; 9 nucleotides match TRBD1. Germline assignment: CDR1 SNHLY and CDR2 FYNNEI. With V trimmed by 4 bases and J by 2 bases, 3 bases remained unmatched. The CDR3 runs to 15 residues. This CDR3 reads CASSANRGPYNEQFF. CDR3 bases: TGTGCCAGCAGTGCGAACAGGGGGCCCTACAATGAGCAGTTCTTC.

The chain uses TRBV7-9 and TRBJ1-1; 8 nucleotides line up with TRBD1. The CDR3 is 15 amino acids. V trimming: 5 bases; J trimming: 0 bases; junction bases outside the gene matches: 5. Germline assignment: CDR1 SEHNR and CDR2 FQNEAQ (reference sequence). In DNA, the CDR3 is TGTGCCAGCAGCGAAGGGGGACAGGTGAACACTGAAGCTTTCTTT. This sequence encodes CASSEGGQVNTEAFF.

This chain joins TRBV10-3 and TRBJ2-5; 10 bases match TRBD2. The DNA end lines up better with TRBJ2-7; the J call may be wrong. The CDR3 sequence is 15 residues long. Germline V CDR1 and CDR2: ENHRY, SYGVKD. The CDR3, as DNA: TGTGCCATCAAGGAGCGGGAGGGCCAGCCTTACGAGCAGTACTTC. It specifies CAIKEREGQPYEQYF.

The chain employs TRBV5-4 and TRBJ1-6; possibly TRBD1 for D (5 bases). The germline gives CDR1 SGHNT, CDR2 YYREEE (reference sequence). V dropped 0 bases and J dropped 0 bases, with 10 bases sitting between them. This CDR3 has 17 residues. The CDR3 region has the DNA TGTGCCAGCAGCTTGGTTGGGGCGAGCTCCTATAATTCACCCCTCCACTTT. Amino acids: CASSLVGASSYNSPLHF.

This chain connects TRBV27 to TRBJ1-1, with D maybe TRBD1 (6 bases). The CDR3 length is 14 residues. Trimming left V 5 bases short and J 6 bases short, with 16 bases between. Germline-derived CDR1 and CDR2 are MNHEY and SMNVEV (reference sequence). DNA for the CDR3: TGTGCCAGCAGTATACAGGGATCAAAACCTGAAGCTTTCTTT. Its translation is CASSIQGSKPEAFF.

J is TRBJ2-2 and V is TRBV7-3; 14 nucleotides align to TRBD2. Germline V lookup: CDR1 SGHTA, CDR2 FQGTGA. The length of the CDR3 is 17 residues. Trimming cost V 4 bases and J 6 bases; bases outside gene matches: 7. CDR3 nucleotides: TGTGCCAGCAGCTCTGGACTAGCGGGAGGCGGGGCCGGGGAGCTGTTTTTT. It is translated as CASSSGLAGGGAGELFF.

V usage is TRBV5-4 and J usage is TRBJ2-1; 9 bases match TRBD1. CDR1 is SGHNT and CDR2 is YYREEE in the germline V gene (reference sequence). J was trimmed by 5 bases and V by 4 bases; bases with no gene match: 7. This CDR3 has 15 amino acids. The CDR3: CASSPGTGRHNEQFF. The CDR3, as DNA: TGTGCCAGCAGCCCCGGGACAGGGAGGCACAATGAGCAGTTCTTC.

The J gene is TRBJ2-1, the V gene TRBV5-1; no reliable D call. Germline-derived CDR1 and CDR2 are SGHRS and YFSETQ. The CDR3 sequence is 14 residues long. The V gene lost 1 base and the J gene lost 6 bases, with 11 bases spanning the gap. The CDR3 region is CASSLRVAANEQFF. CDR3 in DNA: TGCGCCAGCAGCTTGCGCGTAGCCGCCAATGAGCAGTTCTTC.

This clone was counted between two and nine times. Written as DNA, the CDR3 is TGTGCCTGGAGTGGGGGGGGGAACACTGAAGCTTTCTTT. It translates to CAWSGGGNTEAFF. The chain couples TRBV30 to TRBJ1-1, with D perhaps TRBD1 (5 bases). The CDR3 is 13 amino acids. Germline V CDR1 and CDR2: GTSNPN, SVGIG (reference sequence). V lost 1 base, J lost 1 base, and 7 bases lay in between.

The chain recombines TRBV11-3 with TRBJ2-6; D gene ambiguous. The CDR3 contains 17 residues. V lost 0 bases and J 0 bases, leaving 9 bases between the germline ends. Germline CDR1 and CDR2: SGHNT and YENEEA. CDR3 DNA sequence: TGTGCCAGCAGCTTAGATAAGAGTACCTCTGGGGCCAACGTCCTGACTTTC. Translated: CASSLDKSTSGANVLTF.

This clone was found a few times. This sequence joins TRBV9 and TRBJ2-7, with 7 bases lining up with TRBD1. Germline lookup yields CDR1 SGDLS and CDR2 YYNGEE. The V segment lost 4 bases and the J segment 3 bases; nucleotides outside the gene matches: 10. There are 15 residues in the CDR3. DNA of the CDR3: TGTGCCAGCAGCTTGCGACCGGGACAGCTCTACGAGCAGTACTTC. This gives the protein CASSLRPGQLYEQYF.

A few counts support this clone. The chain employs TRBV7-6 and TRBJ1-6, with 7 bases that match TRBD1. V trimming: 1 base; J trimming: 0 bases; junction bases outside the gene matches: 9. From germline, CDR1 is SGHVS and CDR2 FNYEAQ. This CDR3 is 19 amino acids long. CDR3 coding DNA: TGTGCCAGCAGCTTAGTACAGGGGTCGGGCAGCTCCTATAATTCACCCCTCCACTTT. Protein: CASSLVQGSGSSYNSPLHF. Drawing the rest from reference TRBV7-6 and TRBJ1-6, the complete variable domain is GAGVSQSPRYKVTKRGQDVALRCDPISGHVSLYWYRQALGQGPEFLTYFNYEAQQDKSGLPNDRFSAERPEGSISTLTIQRTEQRDSAMYRCASSLVQGSGSSYNSPLHFGNGTRLTVT.

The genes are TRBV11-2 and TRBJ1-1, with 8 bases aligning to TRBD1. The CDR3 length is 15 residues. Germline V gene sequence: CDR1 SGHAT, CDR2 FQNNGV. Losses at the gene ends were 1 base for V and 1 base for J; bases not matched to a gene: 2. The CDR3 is CASSLAGGANTEAFF. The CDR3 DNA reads TGTGCCAGCAGCTTAGCAGGGGGCGCGAACACTGAAGCTTTCTTT.

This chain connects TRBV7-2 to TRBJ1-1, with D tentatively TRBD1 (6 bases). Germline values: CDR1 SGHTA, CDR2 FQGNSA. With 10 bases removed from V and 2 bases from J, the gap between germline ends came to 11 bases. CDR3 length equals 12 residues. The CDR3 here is CANSQGNTEAFF. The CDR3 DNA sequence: TGTGCCAATTCACAGGGCAACACTGAAGCTTTCTTT. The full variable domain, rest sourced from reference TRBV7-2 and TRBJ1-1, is GAGVSQSPSNKVTEKGKDVELRCDPISGHTALYWYRQSLGQGLEFLIYFQGNSAPDKSGLPSDRFSAERTGGSVSTLTIQRTQQEDSAVYLCANSQGNTEAFFGQGTRLTVV.

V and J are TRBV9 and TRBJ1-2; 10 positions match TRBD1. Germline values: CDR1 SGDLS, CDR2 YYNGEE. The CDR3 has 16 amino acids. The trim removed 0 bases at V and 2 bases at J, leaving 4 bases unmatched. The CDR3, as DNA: TGTGCCAGCAGCGTAGGGACAGGGGGTTCCAACTATGGCTACACCTTC. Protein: CASSVGTGGSNYGYTF.

CDR3 DNA sequence: TGCGCCAGCAGCCGTCACGTAGAAAGCGATGAGCAGTTCTTC. It yields the protein CASSRHVESDEQFF. The chain combines TRBV10-1 with TRBJ2-1; D call uncertain. The CDR3 has 14 residues. V shed 6 bases and J shed 8 bases, with 17 bases lying between them. The germline gives CDR1 WNHNN, CDR2 SYGVQD (reference sequence).